This T cell receptor beta chain stems from a study of T-cell reconstitution after alpha-beta-depleted transplantation in children. Study findings and constraints: By one year post-transplant, T-cell counts and diversity largely arose from T cells that were newly produced.

Unique molecular identifiers were built into the TCRbeta library. TCRdb reanalysed the PCR reads using MiXCR and keeps one entry per CDR3 protein. Of around 300,000 distinct CDR3 sequences listed, over 9% were seen once; the top ten hold roughly 7%. This clonotype has a count of ten or more. Its antigen is unidentified. Germline-derived CDR1 and CDR2 are LGHNA and YNFKEQ. V shed 1 base and J shed 5 bases, with 6 bases lying between them. The CDR3 sequence is 13 residues long. This rearrangement joins TRBV4-2 to TRBJ2-1, with no clear D. The sequence derives from a boy under two years old with acute myeloid leukemia, due to receive a stem cell transplant. The sample here was PBMCs, taken before TCRalphabeta/CD19-depleted stem cell transplant. DNA of the CDR3: TGTGCCAGCAGCCAAGCGTACGACAATGAGCAGTTCTTC. Its translation: CASSQAYDNEQFF.